Listed below are T cell receptor beta chains from one sample, sequenced in a study of shared clonotypes between healthy human individuals. Some clones are missing from TCRdb's copy, which holds only in-frame ones; the method was immunoSEQ multiplex PCR. The sample lists some 1 million clones; 65% to 75% were seen once. Material for sequencing was memory CD4+ T cells sorted from blood. Every receptor here comes from a man younger than 30 in good health. Both conserved end residues are part of each CDR3. Fields, in order: V gene, D gene, J gene, CDR3 DNA, CDR3 protein. The D gene is left open where the match is weak.

V: TRBV2
D: -
J: TRBJ2-7
DNA: TGTGCCAGCGGAGGGGGGATCCTAGCTCTCTCCTACGAGCAGTACTTC
CDR3: CASGGGILALSYEQYF

V: TRBV28
D: -
J: TRBJ1-1
DNA: TGTGCCAGCAGGACGACAGCGAACACTGAAGCTTTCTTT
CDR3: CASRTTANTEAFF

V: TRBV4-3
D: -
J: TRBJ2-7
DNA: TGCGCCAGCAGCCAAGAAACGGGGGAGAATTACGAGCAGTACTTC
CDR3: CASSQETGENYEQYF

V: TRBV4-3
D: -
J: TRBJ2-1
DNA: TGCGCCAGCAGCCAAGATGGGTTGACGGGTCCATACAATGAGCAGTTCTTC
CDR3: CASSQDGLTGPYNEQFF

V: TRBV6-6
D: -
J: TRBJ2-7
DNA: TGTGCCAGCAGTTACATGCAGGTATTCGAGCAGTACTTC
CDR3: CASSYMQVFEQYF

V: TRBV19
D: TRBD1
J: TRBJ1-1
DNA: TGTGCCAGTAGTACACGACAGGGGTTCACTGAAGCTTTCTTT
CDR3: CASSTRQGFTEAFF

V: TRBV25-1
D: TRBD2
J: TRBJ2-1
DNA: TGTGCCAGCAGTGGGAGGACTAGCGGGATCTATGAGCAGTTCTTC
CDR3: CASSGRTSGIYEQFF

V: TRBV19
D: -
J: TRBJ2-3
DNA: TGTGCCAGTAGTACCTCCACAGGCCGCACAGATACGCAGTATTTT
CDR3: CASSTSTGRTDTQYF

V: TRBV7-8
D: TRBD1
J: TRBJ1-4
DNA: TGTGCCAGCAGCCGAACAGGGGGAGAACAAAAACTGTTTTTT
CDR3: CASSRTGGEQKLFF

V: TRBV7-2
D: TRBD2
J: TRBJ2-3
DNA: TGTGCCAGCAGCTTAACCCCTAGCGGTGGGGCTACGCAGTATTTT
CDR3: CASSLTPSGGATQYF

V: TRBV10-2
D: -
J: TRBJ2-7
DNA: TGCGCCAGCAGCGTAGGGGTCTCCTACGAGCAGTACTTC
CDR3: CASSVGVSYEQYF

V: TRBV9
D: TRBD2
J: TRBJ2-1
DNA: TGTGCCAGCAGCGCCAGACTAGCGGGGGGCTACCCCAATGAGCAGTTCTTC
CDR3: CASSARLAGGYPNEQFF

V: TRBV7-2
D: -
J: TRBJ2-5
DNA: TGTGCCAGCAGCTTTTTTTCGTCGGAGACCCAGTACTTC
CDR3: CASSFFSSETQYF

V: TRBV7-2
D: -
J: TRBJ2-7
DNA: TGTGCCAGCAGCTTAGAAGCTAGCGAGACCTACGAGCAGTACTTC
CDR3: CASSLEASETYEQYF

V: TRBV5-4
D: TRBD1
J: TRBJ2-3
DNA: TGTGCCAGCAGCTTGGGCAGGGGGCTAGCGAATACGCAGTATTTT
CDR3: CASSLGRGLANTQYF

V: TRBV6-5
D: -
J: TRBJ1-5
DNA: TGTGCCAGCAGCCCGGATACAGGAGGCAATCAGCCCCAGCATTTT
CDR3: CASSPDTGGNQPQHF